The clone carrying this T cell receptor beta chain was seen at least ten times. The CDR3 is 17 amino acids. V lost 4 bases and J 6 bases, leaving 24 bases between the germline ends. Germline V gene lookup returns CDR1 SEHNR and CDR2 FQNEAQ (reference sequence). Over 18 months, lack of ophthalmopathy progression marked Graves' hyperthyroidism as stable. Reasons for excluding patients were uncontrolled infection, other autoimmune disease, pregnancy or lactation. This sample is drawn from a study of T cells in Graves' hyperthyroidism and ophthalmopathy. RNA transcripts served as the template for amplifying TCR beta CDR3 regions. TCR CDR3 underwent first-round RT-PCR with the HTBI primer set. TCRdb reprocessed the multiplex PCR reads via MiXCR and lists one record per CDR3 protein. The sample includes 400,000 to 550,000 distinct CDR3 sequences, roughly 14% seen only once; the top ten take around 17%.

This clonotype was sampled from a woman between 18 and 30 years old with Graves' hyperthyroidism. Source material: blood. The chain combines TRBV7-9 with TRBJ1-2; possibly TRBD1 for D (5 bases). The CDR3: CASSSTDSKYWVDGYTF. The CDR3 DNA is TGTGCCAGCAGCTCCACCGACAGCAAGTACTGGGTGGATGGCTACACCTTC.